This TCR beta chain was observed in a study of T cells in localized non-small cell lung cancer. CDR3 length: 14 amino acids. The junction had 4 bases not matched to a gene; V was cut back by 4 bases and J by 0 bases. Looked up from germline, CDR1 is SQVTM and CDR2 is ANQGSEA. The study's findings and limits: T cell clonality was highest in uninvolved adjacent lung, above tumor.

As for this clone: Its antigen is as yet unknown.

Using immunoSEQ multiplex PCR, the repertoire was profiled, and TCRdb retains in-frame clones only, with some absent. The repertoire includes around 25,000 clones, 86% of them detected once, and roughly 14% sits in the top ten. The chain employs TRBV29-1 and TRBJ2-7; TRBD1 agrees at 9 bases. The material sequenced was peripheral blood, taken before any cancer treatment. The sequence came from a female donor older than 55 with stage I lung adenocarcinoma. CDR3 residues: CSVAGQGSSYEQYF. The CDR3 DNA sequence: TGCAGCGTTGCGGGACAGGGAAGCTCCTACGAGCAGTACTTC.